In this sample, the clone carrying this T cell receptor beta chain turned up a few times. Antigen: not known. These data come from a study of T cell responses to AZD1222 COVID-19 vaccine. Study-wide background: Timing groups of about 4 and about 12 weeks for second doses were pooled.

Study findings and constraints: Scientists sampled the repertoires only once the peak T cell response had passed. AZD1222 recipients seropositive at baseline numbered only five or six. CD4 TCRs linked to vaccination spanned spike, dominating at 160-218 and 743-854.

The germline gives CDR1 MNHEY, CDR2 SVGAGI. With 4 bases removed from V and 0 bases from J, the gap between germline ends came to 9 bases. This CDR3 is built from 14 residues. Libraries were prepared by immunoSEQ multiplex PCR; TCRdb keeps only in-frame clonotypes and omits some of them. This table has some 75,000 clones, about 88% appearing once. The receptor was isolated from an adult in good health. The chain carries TRBV6-5 and TRBJ2-5; D perhaps matches TRBD2 (6 bases). The sample was peripheral blood, taken on day 0 of AZD1222 vaccination. The CDR3 sequence: CASSSRGYQETQYF. The CDR3 DNA reads as TGTGCCAGCAGTTCGCGGGGATACCAAGAGACCCAGTACTTC.